This T cell receptor (beta chain) derives from a study of T cells in Graves' hyperthyroidism and ophthalmopathy. Study background: Upon initial diagnosis and before any treatment, peripheral blood was collected. Study-wide findings and caveats: Blood also carried most thyroid clonotypes expanded above 0.001.

The CDR3 is made up of 16 amino acids. The germline V gene encodes CDR1 DFQATT and CDR2 SNEGSKA (reference sequence). Trimming removed 1 base from V and 4 bases from J; junction bases left unmatched: 8. To note about this clonotype: Its antigen is unidentified.

Researchers defined stable Graves' hyperthyroidism as no ophthalmopathy progression within 18 months. Using approximately 10 ml of fresh peripheral blood, PBMCs were prepared. RNA transcripts served as the template for amplifying TCR beta CDR3 regions. TCR CDR3 regions were first amplified by RT-PCR with HTBI primers. TCRdb itself ran the multiplex PCR reads through MiXCR, one entry per CDR3 protein. The sample consists of some 700,000 distinct CDR3 sequences, roughly a sixth of them appearing once. The TCR was taken from a man aged 50-60 years with Graves' hyperthyroidism. Material for sequencing was blood. The chain links TRBV20-1 to TRBJ2-1; 9 bases agree with TRBD2. The CDR3 sequence is CSARGASGTQYNEQFF. The CDR3 nucleotides read TGCAGTGCTAGAGGGGCTAGCGGGACTCAGTACAATGAGCAGTTCTTC.